The 29 T cell receptor beta chains presented below share a single source sample, sequenced in a study of T cell changes during pregnancy in multiple sclerosis. Some clones are missing from TCRdb's copy, which holds only in-frame ones; the method was immunoSEQ multiplex PCR. The data hold about 40,000 clones, with about nine tenths observed a single time. The sample consisted of CD4+ T cells from peripheral blood mononuclear cells, taken in the third trimester of pregnancy. The receptors come from a female donor in good health, enrolled as a control in a pregnancy study.

This rearrangement joins TRBV6-1 to TRBJ1-5; D remains unclear. CDR3 size: 14 residues. Looked up from germline, CDR1 is MNHNS and CDR2 is SASEGT. V lost 7 bases and J lost 5, with 15 bases in between. As DNA, the CDR3 is TGTGCCAGCACATCGGGAGAGTTGCATCAGCCCCAGCATTTT. This codes for CASTSGELHQPQHF.

The chain employs TRBV7-9 and TRBJ2-3; the D gene is possibly TRBD2 (7 bases). Germline CDR1 SEHNR, CDR2 FQNEAQ (reference sequence). The V and J ends lost 0 bases and 5 bases respectively, with 18 bases between them. This CDR3 spans 17 amino acids. CDR3 loop: CASSLARGEGRGDTQYF. The CDR3 DNA reads as TGTGCCAGCAGCTTAGCGAGGGGGGAGGGCCGTGGAGATACGCAGTATTTT.

The chain employs TRBV9 and TRBJ2-4; 7 bases match TRBD2. V trimming: 3 bases; J trimming: 1 base; junction bases outside the gene matches: 4. The CDR3 contains 15 residues. The germline CDR1 and CDR2 sequences are SGDLS and YYNGEE. CDR3 DNA: TGTGCCAGCAGCGGGAGCGGGGCTGCCAAAAACATTCAGTACTTC. This gives the protein CASSGSGAAKNIQYF.

The V gene is TRBV28, the J gene TRBJ1-5, with a weak D call TRBD1 (5 bases). This CDR3 has 13 amino acids. From germline, CDR1 is MDHEN and CDR2 SYDVKM. V lost 7 bases to trimming and J lost 3 bases, with 10 bases between them. CDR3 residues: CASNLQANQPQHF. The CDR3 DNA follows: TGTGCCAGCAATCTACAGGCCAATCAGCCCCAGCATTTT. Variable domain in full (rest from reference TRBV28 and TRBJ1-5): DVKVTQSSRYLVKRTGEKVFLECVQDMDHENMFWYRQDPGLGLRLIYFSYDVKMKEKGDIPEGYSVSREKKERFSLILESASTNQTSMYLCASNLQANQPQHFGDGTRLSIL.

This chain uses TRBV5-1 with TRBJ1-1, with 7 bases aligning to TRBD1. Germline CDR1 and CDR2: SGHRS and YFSETQ. V dropped 4 bases and J dropped 2; count of bases not matched to a gene: 5. This CDR3 has 14 residues. For the CDR3, the DNA is TGCGCCAGCAGCCCAGGGGGAATCAACACTGAAGCTTTCTTT. Its translation is CASSPGGINTEAFF.

The chain uses TRBV6-5 and TRBJ2-7; TRBD1 agrees at 7 bases. V trimming: 2 bases; J trimming: 4 bases; junction bases outside the gene matches: 5. Germline V CDR1 and CDR2: MNHEY, SVGAGI. The CDR3 length is 14 residues. CDR3 region: CASSYGWGQYEQYF. The CDR3 nucleotides are TGTGCCAGCAGTTACGGTTGGGGACAGTACGAGCAGTACTTC.

The rearrangement uses TRBV28 and TRBJ2-1; 14 bases line up with TRBD2. The CDR3 has 19 residues. V lost 5 bases, J lost 5 bases, and 14 bases stayed unmatched. Germline CDR1 reads MDHEN; CDR2 reads SYDVKM. CDR3 bases: TGTGCCAGCAGTCAGTGGGGACTAGCGGGAGAGGCAGGCAACAATGAGCAGTTCTTC. Protein: CASSQWGLAGEAGNNEQFF. The full variable domain, rest sourced from reference TRBV28 and TRBJ2-1, is DVKVTQSSRYLVKRTGEKVFLECVQDMDHENMFWYRQDPGLGLRLIYFSYDVKMKEKGDIPEGYSVSREKKERFSLILESASTNQTSMYLCASSQWGLAGEAGNNEQFFGPGTRLTVL.

The V and J genes are TRBV19 and TRBJ1-2; D perhaps matches TRBD1 (5 bases). Trimming removed 10 bases at V and 5 bases at J, with 17 bases between. Germline values: CDR1 LNHDA, CDR2 SQIVND (reference sequence). This CDR3 has 13 amino acids. The CDR3 loop is CATRPGGEYGYTF. CDR3 DNA sequence: TGTGCCACCAGACCTGGGGGGGAATATGGCTACACCTTC.

The chain carries TRBV7-9 and TRBJ1-6; TRBD1 aligns across 8 bases. This CDR3 spans 15 amino acids. J gave up 8 bases and V 4 bases, and 7 bases lay outside the gene matches. Germline V lookup: CDR1 SEHNR, CDR2 FQNEAQ (reference sequence). CDR3 bases: TGTGCCAGCAGCTGGGGGACAGGCGGGGATTCACCCCTCCACTTT. The encoded protein is CASSWGTGGDSPLHF.

V and J are TRBV28 and TRBJ1-2; 7 bases align to TRBD1. The junction had 4 bases not matched to a gene; V was cut back by 2 bases and J by 7 bases. The CDR3 totals 13 residues. Germline values: CDR1 MDHEN, CDR2 SYDVKM. The CDR3 is CASSLTGVGGYTF. The CDR3 region has the DNA TGTGCCAGCAGTTTAACAGGGGTGGGTGGCTACACCTTC.

To note about this clone: Other nucleotide sequences from this sample produce the same CDR3. The chain couples TRBV30 to TRBJ1-1; 11 nucleotides agree with TRBD1. The ends lost 3 bases at V and 5 bases at J; junction bases unmatched: 2. CDR1 is GTSNPN, CDR2 SVGIG, per germline (reference sequence). CDR3 length: 13 residues. CDR3 sequence: CAWRDRGRTEAFF. The CDR3 bases are TGTGCCTGGAGGGACAGGGGGCGGACTGAAGCTTTCTTT.

The chain links TRBV5-1 to TRBJ2-5; no definite D call. Trimming left V 0 bases short and J 0 bases short, with 15 bases between. The germline V gene has CDR1 SGHRS and CDR2 YFSETQ. The CDR3 covers 17 residues. CDR3 coding DNA: TGCGCCAGCAGCTTGGGCCAAGGTCCGAGGTACCAAGAGACCCAGTACTTC. Amino acid sequence: CASSLGQGPRYQETQYF.

The rearrangement joins TRBV29-1 to TRBJ2-3; 7 bases fit TRBD2. Germline trimming cut 1 base from V and 1 base from J; bases unmatched to any gene: 14. From germline, CDR1 is SQVTM and CDR2 ANQGSEA. The CDR3 extends over 18 amino acids. This chain's CDR3 is CSVEGEGMRGLRTDTQYF. The DNA of the CDR3 is TGCAGCGTTGAAGGGGAGGGTATGAGGGGTCTTCGCACAGATACGCAGTATTTT.

The chain uses TRBV5-6 and TRBJ2-4; D not certain. Germline V CDR1 and CDR2: SGHDT, YYEEEE. V dropped 2 bases and J dropped 1 base, with 10 bases sitting between them. The CDR3 extends over 15 amino acids. Written as DNA, the CDR3 is TGTGCCAGCAGCTTTAGCAGCCTGGCCAAAAACATTCAGTACTTC. This translates into CASSFSSLAKNIQYF.

The chain links TRBV28 to TRBJ2-1, with D perhaps TRBD2 (6 bases). CDR1 is MDHEN, CDR2 SYDVKM, per germline. There are 13 residues in the CDR3. Trimming took off 6 bases at V and 1 base at J, with 7 bases between the two ends. DNA of the CDR3: TGTGCCAGCAGGAGCGGGTCCTACAATGAGCAGTTCTTC. Protein product: CASRSGSYNEQFF.

The chain has TRBV19 and TRBJ2-5; 8 nucleotides align to TRBD2. This CDR3 spans 15 amino acids. Germline V gene data show CDR1 as LNHDA and CDR2 as SQIVND (reference sequence). V gave up 3 bases and J gave up 5 bases; unmatched junction bases: 8. The CDR3 DNA is TGTGCCAGTAGTATCCCCTCAGCGGGGGTTGAGACCCAGTACTTC. Protein product: CASSIPSAGVETQYF.

The chain couples TRBV7-6 to TRBJ2-1, with TRBD2 matching over 7 bases. V was pared by 2 bases and J by 5 bases, with 12 bases of the junction left unmatched. Germline values: CDR1 SGHVS, CDR2 FNYEAQ. The CDR3 is made up of 17 amino acids. The CDR3 DNA follows: TGTGCCAGCAGCTTACTCGTCTGGGGAGGGTTAAACAATGAGCAGTTCTTC. Translating gives CASSLLVWGGLNNEQFF.

The chain links TRBV10-3 to TRBJ1-5; D gene unclear. Trimming took 4 bases from V and 5 from J, leaving 12 bases between them. This CDR3 is built from 14 residues. From germline, CDR1 is ENHRY and CDR2 SYGVKD. The CDR3 DNA reads as TGTGCCATCAGTGGTCACGAGGGCCATCAGCCCCAGCATTTT. Its translation: CAISGHEGHQPQHF.

The CDR3 loop reads CASSLSFGGGYTF. In DNA form, the CDR3 reads TGTGCCAGCAGCTTAAGTTTCGGGGGGGGCTACACCTTC. The chain combines TRBV7-9 with TRBJ1-2, with D maybe TRBD1 (5 bases). V was cut by 2 bases and J by 8 bases, with 12 bases left in between. CDR3 length equals 13 residues. The germline CDR1 and CDR2 sequences are SEHNR and FQNEAQ (reference sequence).

This clone was seen just once. The chain links TRBV4-2 to TRBJ2-1; TRBD2 aligns across 7 bases. Germline V gives CDR1 LGHNA, CDR2 YNFKEQ. V dropped 0 bases and J dropped 4; count of bases not matched to a gene: 6. The CDR3 runs to 16 residues. CDR3 bases: TGTGCCAGCAGCCAAGATCGCCTAGCGGAGTACAATGAGCAGTTCTTC. It encodes CASSQDRLAEYNEQFF.

This chain connects TRBV21-1 to TRBJ2-3; the table's D call, TRBD2, was not checked against the DNA. TRBV21-1 is a pseudogene segment. The CDR3 contains 14 residues. The CDR3 DNA is TGTGCCAGTTCTCCGGGACTGATCACAGATACGCAGTATTTT. Translating it yields CASSPGLITDTQYF.

The genes are TRBV5-7 and TRBJ2-3; TRBD2 is a possible D gene (6 bases). TRBV5-7 qualifies as an ORF whose function is uncertain. V dropped 5 bases and J dropped 0 bases, with 13 bases sitting between them. The CDR3 spans 15 residues. CDR3 DNA sequence: TGTGCCAGCAGGTCTGGAGGGGAGAGCACAGATACGCAGTATTTT. This codes for CASRSGGESTDTQYF.

This clone was counted once. The J gene is TRBJ1-1, the V gene TRBV30; D might be TRBD1 (5 bases). There are 15 residues in the CDR3. Germline values: CDR1 GTSNPN, CDR2 SVGIG (reference sequence). V was trimmed by 1 base and J by 4 bases, leaving 16 bases between them. CDR3 in amino acids: CAWSGGRGGGTEAFF. In DNA form, the CDR3 reads TGTGCCTGGAGTGGGGGGAGGGGTGGTGGCACTGAAGCTTTCTTT.

This clone showed up just a few times. The chain has TRBV11-2 and TRBJ1-1; a possible D gene is TRBD1 (6 bases). Germline V gives CDR1 SGHAT, CDR2 FQNNGV. This CDR3 comprises 15 residues. Trimming removed 1 base from V and 4 bases from J, with 13 bases in between. The CDR3 loop is CASSLVWGPGTEAFF. The CDR3 bases are TGTGCCAGCAGCTTAGTTTGGGGGCCGGGCACTGAAGCTTTCTTT.

The chain is built from TRBV6-1 and TRBJ2-1, with 8 nucleotides matching TRBD2. The CDR3 runs to 14 residues. V lost 6 bases, J lost 4 bases, and 5 bases stayed unmatched. CDR1 and CDR2 (germline): MNHNS, SASEGT. In DNA, the CDR3 is TGTGCCAGCAGAGGAAGCGGGGGTTACAATGAGCAGTTCTTC. Encoded protein: CASRGSGGYNEQFF.

V gene TRBV5-1 combines with J gene TRBJ2-5; TRBD1 aligns across 7 bases. Trimming cost V 7 bases and J 2 bases; bases outside gene matches: 8. Germline CDR1 and CDR2: SGHRS and YFSETQ. This CDR3 has 14 amino acids. The CDR3 sequence: CASQAGTEQETQYF. CDR3 DNA sequence: TGCGCCAGCCAAGCCGGGACAGAACAAGAGACCCAGTACTTC.

The table lists this clone with a count of one. The rearrangement links TRBV5-1 to TRBJ2-1; 12 nucleotides match TRBD2. J was trimmed by 8 bases and V by 0 bases; bases with no gene match: 9. CDR1 is SGHRS and CDR2 is YFSETQ in the germline V gene. The CDR3 contains 17 residues. CDR3 residues: CASSLGLAGGPVDEQFF. Written as DNA, the CDR3 is TGCGCCAGCAGCTTGGGGCTAGCGGGAGGGCCCGTCGATGAGCAGTTCTTC.

The count of this clone is one. The junction departs from germline at one end; a sequencing error may be responsible. J is TRBJ1-6 and V is TRBV7-9, with D unclear. The CDR3 consists of 15 residues. Germline CDR1 reads SEHNR; CDR2 reads FQNEAQ (reference sequence). CDR3 in amino acids: CASGFTSSYNSPLHF. In DNA, the CDR3 is TGTGCCAGCGGCTTTACAAGCTCCTATAATTCACCCCTCCACTTT.

This rearrangement joins TRBV27 to TRBJ1-2; D is unresolved. From germline, CDR1 is MNHEY and CDR2 SMNVEV (reference sequence). With 5 bases removed from V and 5 bases from J, the gap between germline ends came to 15 bases. The CDR3 contains 14 residues. CDR3 DNA: TGTGCCAGCAGTCCGGACTCCGGAGGGTATGGCTACACCTTC. Amino acid sequence: CASSPDSGGYGYTF.